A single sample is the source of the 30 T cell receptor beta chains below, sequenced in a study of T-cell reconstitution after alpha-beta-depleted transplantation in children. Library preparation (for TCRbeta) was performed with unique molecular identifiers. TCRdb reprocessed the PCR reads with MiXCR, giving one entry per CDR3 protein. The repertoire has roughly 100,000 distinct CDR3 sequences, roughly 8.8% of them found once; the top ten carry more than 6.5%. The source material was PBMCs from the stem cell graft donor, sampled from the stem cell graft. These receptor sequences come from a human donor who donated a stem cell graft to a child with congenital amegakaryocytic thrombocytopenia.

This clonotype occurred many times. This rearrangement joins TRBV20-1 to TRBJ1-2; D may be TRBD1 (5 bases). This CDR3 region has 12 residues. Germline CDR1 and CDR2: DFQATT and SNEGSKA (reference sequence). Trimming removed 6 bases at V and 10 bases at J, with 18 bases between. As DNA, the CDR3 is TGCAGTGCCTTCAGGGCGAGTCGTGACTACACCTTC. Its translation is CSAFRASRDYTF.

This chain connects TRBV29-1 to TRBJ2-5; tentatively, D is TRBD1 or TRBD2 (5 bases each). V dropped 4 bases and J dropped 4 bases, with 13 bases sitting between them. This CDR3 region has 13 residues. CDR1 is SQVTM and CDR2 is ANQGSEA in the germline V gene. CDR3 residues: CSVVGGIRETQYF. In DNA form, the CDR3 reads TGCAGCGTTGTTGGGGGAATTCGAGAGACCCAGTACTTC.

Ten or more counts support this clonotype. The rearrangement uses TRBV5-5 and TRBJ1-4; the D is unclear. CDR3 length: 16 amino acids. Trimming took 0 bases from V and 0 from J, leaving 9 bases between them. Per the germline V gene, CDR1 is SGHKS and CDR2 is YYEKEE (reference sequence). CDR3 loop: CASSLADVATNEKLFF. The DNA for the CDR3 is TGTGCCAGCAGCTTGGCCGATGTGGCAACTAATGAAAAACTGTTTTTT.

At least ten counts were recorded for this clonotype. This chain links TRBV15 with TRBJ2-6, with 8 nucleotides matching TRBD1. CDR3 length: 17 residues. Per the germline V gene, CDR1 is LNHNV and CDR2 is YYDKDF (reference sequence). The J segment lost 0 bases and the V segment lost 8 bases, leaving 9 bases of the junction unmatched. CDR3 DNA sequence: TGTGCCACCGGGGAACGACAGGGGTACTCTGGGGCCAACGTCCTGACTTTC. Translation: CATGERQGYSGANVLTF.

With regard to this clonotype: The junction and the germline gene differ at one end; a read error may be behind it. CDR3 nucleotides: TGCAGTGCCGTAGCGGACTACACTGAGCAGTTCTTC. The encoded protein is CSAVADYTEQFF. The chain carries TRBV20-1 and TRBJ2-1; tentative D call: TRBD2 (6 bases). Germline-derived CDR1 and CDR2 are DFQATT and SNEGSKA (reference sequence). The CDR3 covers 12 residues.

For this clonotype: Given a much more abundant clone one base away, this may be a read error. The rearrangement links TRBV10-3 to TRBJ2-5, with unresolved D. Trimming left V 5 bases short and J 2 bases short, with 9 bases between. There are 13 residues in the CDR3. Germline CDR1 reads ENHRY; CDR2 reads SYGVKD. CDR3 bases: TGTGCCATCAGTCGGACGGAACAAGAGACCCAGTACTTC. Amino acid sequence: CAISRTEQETQYF.

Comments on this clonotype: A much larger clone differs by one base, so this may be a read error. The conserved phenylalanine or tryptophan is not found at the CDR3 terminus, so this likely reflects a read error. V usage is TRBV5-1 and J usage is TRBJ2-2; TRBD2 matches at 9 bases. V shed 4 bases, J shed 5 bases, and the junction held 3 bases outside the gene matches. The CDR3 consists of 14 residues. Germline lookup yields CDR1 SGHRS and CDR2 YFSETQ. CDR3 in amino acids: CASSPSGETGELFL. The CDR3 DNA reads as TGCGCCAGCAGCCCTAGCGGGGAAACCGGGGAGCTGTTTTTG.

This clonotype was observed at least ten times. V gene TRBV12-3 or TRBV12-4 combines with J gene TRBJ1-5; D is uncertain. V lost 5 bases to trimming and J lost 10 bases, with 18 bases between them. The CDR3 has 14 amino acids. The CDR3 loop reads CASSPNLGHQPQHF. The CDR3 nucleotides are TGTGCCAGCAGTCCAAATCTGGGCCACCAACCCCAGCATTTT.

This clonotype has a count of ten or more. CDR3 nucleotides: TGTGCCAGCAGCCGTAGACTAGCAGATACGCAGTATTTT. Its protein product is CASSRRLADTQYF. This chain uses TRBV5-6 with TRBJ2-3; a weak D match, TRBD2 (6 bases). Germline V CDR1 and CDR2: SGHDT, YYEEEE. This CDR3 has 13 residues. V was trimmed by 4 bases and J by 4 bases, leaving 10 bases between them.

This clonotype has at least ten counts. The CDR3, as DNA: TGTGCCAGCAGCCAAGTGGGGGTGGGTGCCCAAGAGACCCAGTACTTC. Its protein product is CASSQVGVGAQETQYF. The chain uses TRBV3-1 and TRBJ2-5; possibly TRBD1 or TRBD2 for D (5 bases each). The CDR3 extends over 16 amino acids. Germline CDR1 reads LGHDT; CDR2 reads YNNKEL (reference sequence). Between the trimmed V and J ends, which lost 1 base and 1 base, there was a span of 13 bases.

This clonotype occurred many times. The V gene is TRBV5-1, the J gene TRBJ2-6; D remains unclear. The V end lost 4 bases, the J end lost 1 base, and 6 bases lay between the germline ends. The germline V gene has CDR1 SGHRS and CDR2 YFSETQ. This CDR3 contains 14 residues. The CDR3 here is CASSHGSGANVLTF. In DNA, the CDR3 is TGCGCCAGCAGCCACGGGTCTGGGGCCAACGTCCTGACTTTC. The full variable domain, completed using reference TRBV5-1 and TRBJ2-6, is KAGVTQTPRYLIKTRGQQVTLSCSPISGHRSVSWYQQTPGQGLQFLFEYFSETQRNKGNFPGRFSGRQFSNSRSEMNVSTLELGDSALYLCASSHGSGANVLTFGAGSRLTVL.

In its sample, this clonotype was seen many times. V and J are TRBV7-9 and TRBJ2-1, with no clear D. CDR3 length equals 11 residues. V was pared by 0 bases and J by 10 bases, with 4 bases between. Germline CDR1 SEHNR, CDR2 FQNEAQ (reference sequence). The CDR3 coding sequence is TGTGCCAGCAGCTTAGCCTGGGAGCAGTTCTTC. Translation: CASSLAWEQFF.

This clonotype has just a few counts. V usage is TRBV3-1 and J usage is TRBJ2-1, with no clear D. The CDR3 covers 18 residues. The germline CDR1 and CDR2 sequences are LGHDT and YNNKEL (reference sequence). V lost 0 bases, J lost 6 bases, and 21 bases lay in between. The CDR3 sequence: CASSQDRVTPTNGNEQFF. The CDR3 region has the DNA TGTGCCAGCAGCCAAGATAGGGTTACTCCTACAAATGGCAATGAGCAGTTCTTC.

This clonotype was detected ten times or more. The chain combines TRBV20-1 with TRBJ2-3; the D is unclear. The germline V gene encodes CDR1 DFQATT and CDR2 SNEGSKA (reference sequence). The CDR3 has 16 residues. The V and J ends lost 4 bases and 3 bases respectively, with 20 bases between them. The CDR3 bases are TGCAGTGCTACCCCGCCCGCCGGGCTGGGGACAGATACGCAGTATTTT. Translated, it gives CSATPPAGLGTDTQYF.

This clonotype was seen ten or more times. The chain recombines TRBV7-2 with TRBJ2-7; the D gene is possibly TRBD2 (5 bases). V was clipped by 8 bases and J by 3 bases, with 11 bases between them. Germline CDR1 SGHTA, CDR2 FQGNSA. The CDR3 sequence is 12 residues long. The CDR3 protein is CASGRAHYEQYF. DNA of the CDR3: TGTGCCAGCGGGCGGGCACACTACGAGCAGTACTTC.

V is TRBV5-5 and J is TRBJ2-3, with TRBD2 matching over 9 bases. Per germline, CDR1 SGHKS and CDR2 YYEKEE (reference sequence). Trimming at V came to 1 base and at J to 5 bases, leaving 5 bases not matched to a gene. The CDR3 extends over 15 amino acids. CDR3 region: CASSLFGSGGDTQYF. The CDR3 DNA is TGTGCCAGCAGCTTGTTCGGTAGCGGGGGAGATACGCAGTATTTT.

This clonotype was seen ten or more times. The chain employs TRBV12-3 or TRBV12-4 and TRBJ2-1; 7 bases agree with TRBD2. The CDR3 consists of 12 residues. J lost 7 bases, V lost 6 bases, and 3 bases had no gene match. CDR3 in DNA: TGTGCCAGCAGCTTGGGAGGGAATGAGCAGTTCTTC. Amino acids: CASSLGGNEQFF.

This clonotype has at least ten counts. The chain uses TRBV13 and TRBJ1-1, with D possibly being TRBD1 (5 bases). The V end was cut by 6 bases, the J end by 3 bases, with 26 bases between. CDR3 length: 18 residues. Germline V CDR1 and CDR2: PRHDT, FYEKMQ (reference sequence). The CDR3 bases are TGTGCCAGCAGGACGAGTAAGGCGTCGGGGCGAAGGGACACTGAAGCTTTCTTT. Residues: CASRTSKASGRRDTEAFF.

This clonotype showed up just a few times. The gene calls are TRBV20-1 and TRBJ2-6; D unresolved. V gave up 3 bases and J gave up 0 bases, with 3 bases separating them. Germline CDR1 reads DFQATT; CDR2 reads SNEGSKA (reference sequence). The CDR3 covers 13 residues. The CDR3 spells CSASASGANVLTF. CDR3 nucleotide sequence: TGCAGTGCTAGCGCCTCTGGGGCCAACGTCCTGACTTTC.

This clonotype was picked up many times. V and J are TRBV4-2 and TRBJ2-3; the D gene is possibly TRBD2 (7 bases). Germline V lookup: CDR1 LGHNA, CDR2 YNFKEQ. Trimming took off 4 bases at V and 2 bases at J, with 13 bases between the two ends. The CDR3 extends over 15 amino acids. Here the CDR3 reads CASSRGGGDTDTQYF. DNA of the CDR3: TGTGCCAGCAGCCGGGGGGGCGGGGACACAGATACGCAGTATTTT.

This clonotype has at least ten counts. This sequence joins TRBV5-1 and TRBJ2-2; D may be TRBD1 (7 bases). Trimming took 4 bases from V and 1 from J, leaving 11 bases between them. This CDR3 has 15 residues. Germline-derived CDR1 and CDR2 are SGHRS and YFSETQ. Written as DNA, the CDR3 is TGCGCCAGCAGCGGGGGGACAGTGAACACCGGGGAGCTGTTTTTT. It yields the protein CASSGGTVNTGELFF.

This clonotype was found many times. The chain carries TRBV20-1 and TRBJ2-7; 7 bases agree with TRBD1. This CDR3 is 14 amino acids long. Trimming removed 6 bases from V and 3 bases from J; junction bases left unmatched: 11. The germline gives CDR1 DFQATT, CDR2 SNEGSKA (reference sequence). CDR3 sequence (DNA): TGCAGTGCCCTGGACAGGCCGTCGAACTACGAGCAGTACTTC. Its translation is CSALDRPSNYEQYF.

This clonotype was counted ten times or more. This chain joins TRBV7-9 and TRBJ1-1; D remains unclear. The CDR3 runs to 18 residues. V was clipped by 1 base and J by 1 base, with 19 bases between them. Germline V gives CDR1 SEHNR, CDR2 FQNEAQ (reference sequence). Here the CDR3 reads CASSLGVVGGRGNTEAFF. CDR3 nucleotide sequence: TGTGCCAGCAGCTTAGGGGTGGTCGGAGGGAGAGGGAACACTGAAGCTTTCTTT.

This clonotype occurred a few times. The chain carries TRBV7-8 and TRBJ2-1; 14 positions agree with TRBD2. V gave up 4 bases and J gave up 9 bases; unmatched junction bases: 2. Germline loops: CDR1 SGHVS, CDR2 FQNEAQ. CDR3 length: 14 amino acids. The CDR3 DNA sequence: TGTGCCAGCAGCTCCGGACTAGCGGGAGGTGAGCAGTTCTTC. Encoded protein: CASSSGLAGGEQFF.

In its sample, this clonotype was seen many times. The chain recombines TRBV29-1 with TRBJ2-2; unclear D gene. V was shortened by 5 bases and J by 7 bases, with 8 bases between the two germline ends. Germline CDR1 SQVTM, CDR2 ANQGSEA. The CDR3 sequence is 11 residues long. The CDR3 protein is CSVRMNGELFF. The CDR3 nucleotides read TGCAGCGTTCGGATGAACGGGGAGCTGTTTTTT.

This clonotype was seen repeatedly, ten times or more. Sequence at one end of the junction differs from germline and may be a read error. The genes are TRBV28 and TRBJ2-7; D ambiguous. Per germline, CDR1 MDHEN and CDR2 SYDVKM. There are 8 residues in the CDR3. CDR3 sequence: CASTPIGF. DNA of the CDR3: TGTGCCAGCACCCCGATCGGCTTC.

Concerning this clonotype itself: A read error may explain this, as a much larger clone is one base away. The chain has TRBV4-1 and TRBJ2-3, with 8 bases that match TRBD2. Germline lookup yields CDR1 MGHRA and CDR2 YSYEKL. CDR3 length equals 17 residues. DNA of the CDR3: TGCGCCAGCAGCCCTCAAGGGCGGGAGGTAAACCCAGATACGCATTATTTT. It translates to CASSPQGREVNPDTHYF.

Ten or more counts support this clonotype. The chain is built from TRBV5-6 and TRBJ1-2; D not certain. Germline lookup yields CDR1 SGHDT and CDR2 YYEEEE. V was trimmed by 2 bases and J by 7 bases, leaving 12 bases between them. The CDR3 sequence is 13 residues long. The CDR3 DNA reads TGTGCCAGCAGCTTTACGGGTCTATCTGGCTACACCTTC. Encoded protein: CASSFTGLSGYTF.

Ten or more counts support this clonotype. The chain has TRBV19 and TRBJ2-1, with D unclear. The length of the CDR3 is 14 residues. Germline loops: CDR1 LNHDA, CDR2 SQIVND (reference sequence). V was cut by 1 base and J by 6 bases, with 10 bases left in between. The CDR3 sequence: CASSIGRVGNEQFF. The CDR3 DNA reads TGTGCCAGTAGTATAGGTAGGGTGGGCAATGAGCAGTTCTTC.

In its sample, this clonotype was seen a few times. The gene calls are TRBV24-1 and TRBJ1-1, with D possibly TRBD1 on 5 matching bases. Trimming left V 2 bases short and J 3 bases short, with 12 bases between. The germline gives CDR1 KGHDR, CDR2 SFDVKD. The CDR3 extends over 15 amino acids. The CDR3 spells CATSDCQGLDTEAFF. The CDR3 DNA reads TGTGCCACCAGTGATTGTCAGGGATTGGACACTGAAGCTTTCTTT.